The source of this TCR beta chain is a study of tumor-infiltrating lymphocytes in oesophageal squamous cell carcinoma (dated by TCRdb to about 2016). Comment on this clonotype: This clone's antigen is unknown. Base-call qualities are not available, and no considerably larger clone is one nucleotide away.

Reading from cysteine to phenylalanine, the CDR3 counts 13 amino acids. Only CDR3 DNA remains: 39 bases, in frame from the first base. V is shortened by 5 bases, J by 5 bases, and the region joining them spans 12 bases. Looking up the germline V gene (reference sequence) yields CDR1 SEHNR and CDR2 FQNEAQ. The library was prepared using PCR. Instrument used: Illumina HiSeq 2000. Starting from the raw public reads, TCRdb applied fastp trimming at Q25, assembled clones with MiXCR and retained in-frame beta chains. When rows share a CDR3 protein, they turn into one entry using the most common DNA and genes. This sample gives 9,500 to 15,000 distinct CDR3 sequences in total; around three fifths of them show up just once. The top ten hold approximately 30% of the sample.

Sequencing input: esophageal tumor tissue. The rearranged chain carries TRBV7-9 and TRBJ1-2, with TRBD1 as a weak D call on 6 bases. This clonotype was obtained from a female donor with esophageal squamous cell carcinoma. This receptor has the CDR3 CASSPGQSYGYTF. The DNA reads TGTGCCAGCAGCCCCGGACAGTCTTATGGCTACACCTTC.